These T cell receptor beta chains were read from a single sample in a study of T cells after posttransplantation cyclophosphamide. TCRdb keeps only in-frame clones here, not all; method: immunoSEQ multiplex PCR. This sample has approximately 16,000 clones, with roughly 84% found just once. The sample consisted of PBMCs, taken 350 to 400 days after allogeneic stem cell transplant with calcineurin inhibitor and methotrexate. The receptors come from a male patient aged 18 to 35 who received an allogeneic stem cell transplant from a related donor, was CMV-positive, and had no GVHD. Part of the T cell pool may stem from the graft donor. Both conserved end residues are part of each CDR3. A D gene is named only where the DNA matches it firmly. Clone size is shown for a subset of rows, as once, few, many or a class of expanded clone.

j_call v_call cdr3_length clone_size d_call cdr3_aa cdr3_nt
TRBJ1-5 TRBV5-6 13 - - CASSPGDNQPQHF TGTGCCAGCAGTCCAGGGGACAATCAGCCCCAGCATTTT
TRBJ2-1 TRBV2 14 few TRBD2 CAIKAREGRSEQFF TGTGCCATTAAGGCGCGGGAGGGCCGCAGTGAGCAGTTCTTC
TRBJ1-1 TRBV27 15 - - CASWKRGGVDTEAFF TGTGCCAGCTGGAAGCGGGGCGGGGTAGACACTGAAGCTTTCTTT
TRBJ2-5 TRBV5-5 15 few TRBD1 CASSFGTGAGETQYF TGTGCCAGCAGCTTCGGGACAGGGGCGGGAGAGACCCAGTACTTC
TRBJ2-5 TRBV27 14 - - CASSADYFQETQYF TGTGCCAGCAGTGCGGACTATTTTCAAGAGACCCAGTACTTC
TRBJ2-7 TRBV6-5 15 - TRBD1 CASSYSPGTGYEQYF TGTGCCAGCAGTTACTCGCCCGGGACAGGGTACGAGCAGTACTTC
TRBJ2-4 TRBV19 19 - TRBD2 CASSRSLAGGAPAKNIQYF TGTGCCAGTAGTAGGAGTCTAGCGGGAGGCGCCCCTGCCAAAAACATTCAGTACTTC
TRBJ1-6 TRBV18 19 - TRBD1 CASSPTTTWDRGLLSPLHF TGTGCCAGCTCACCAACGACCACTTGGGACAGGGGGCTTTTATCACCCCTCCACTTT
TRBJ2-7 TRBV5-6 14 - TRBD1 CASSRDSNSYEQYF TGTGCCAGCAGCCGGGACAGCAACTCCTACGAGCAGTACTTC
TRBJ1-2 TRBV11-2 14 - TRBD1 CASSLGRGRDGYTF TGTGCCAGCAGCTTGGGTAGGGGGCGGGATGGCTACACCTTC
TRBJ2-7 TRBV2 15 - TRBD1 CASSELGQESYEQYF TGTGCCAGCAGTGAACTGGGACAGGAATCGTACGAGCAGTACTTC
TRBJ1-4 TRBV18 16 - - CASSPTGQRQNEKLFF TGTGCCAGCTCACCGACAGGACAGCGACAGAATGAAAAACTGTTTTTT
TRBJ1-2 TRBV30 16 - TRBD1 CAWGSPGQGREYGYTF TGTGCCTGGGGAAGCCCCGGACAGGGACGAGAGTATGGCTACACCTTC
TRBJ2-5 TRBV7-2 11 - - CASSSRGTQYF TGTGCCAGCAGCTCCCGCGGGACCCAGTACTTC
TRBJ2-7 TRBV30 15 - TRBD1 CAWRNRGLSSYEQYF TGTGCCTGGAGAAACAGGGGTCTCAGCTCCTACGAGCAGTACTTT
TRBJ2-7 TRBV29-1 13 - TRBD2 CSVAGLAFGEQYF TGCAGCGTTGCGGGACTAGCTTTCGGCGAGCAGTACTTC
TRBJ2-1 TRBV7-3 16 - TRBD1 CASSLRVGQGRSEQFF TGTGCCAGCAGCTTAAGGGTCGGACAGGGTCGCAGTGAGCAGTTCTTC
TRBJ2-5 TRBV28 13 - TRBD1 CASSLGRGETQYF TGTGCCAGCAGTTTAGGCAGGGGGGAGACCCAGTACTTC
TRBJ2-3 TRBV18 17 once - CASSHGVPNALTDTQYF TGTGCCAGCTCTCACGGGGTTCCGAATGCTCTTACAGATACGCAGTATTTT
TRBJ2-1 TRBV28 16 - - CASSLSGGLGLREQFF TGTGCCAGCAGTTTATCCGGGGGGCTAGGACTCCGTGAGCAGTTCTTC
TRBJ1-6 TRBV7-2 14 - - CASSLWSDPSPLHF TGTGCCAGCAGCTTATGGAGTGACCCTTCACCCCTCCACTTT
TRBJ1-1 TRBV19 14 - - CASLGRSINTEAFF TGTGCCAGTTTGGGGAGGAGCATCAACACTGAAGCTTTCTTT
TRBJ1-5 TRBV27 15 - TRBD1 CASSLTGISNQPQHF TGTGCCAGCAGTCTGACAGGGATTAGCAATCAGCCCCAGCATTTT
TRBJ1-1 TRBV6-1 13 - - CASSVDMNTEAFF TGTGCCAGCAGTGTTGACATGAACACTGAAGCTTTCTTT
TRBJ1-2 TRBV28 12 few - CASRPRGEGYTF TGTGCCAGCAGACCCCGGGGAGAGGGCTACACCTTC
TRBJ1-5 TRBV6-5 15 - TRBD1 CASSGDSSYNQPQHF TGTGCCAGCAGTGGGGACAGCTCCTATAATCAGCCCCAGCATTTT
TRBJ2-7 TRBV21-1 20 - - CASSHSWRQGLPSGGYGQYF TGTGCCAGCAGTCACTCCTGGAGACAGGGGTTACCTAGCGGGGGGTACGGGCAGTACTTC
TRBJ2-1 TRBV13 18 - TRBD2 CASSSRLAGPLLYSEQFF TGTGCCAGCAGCTCTCGACTAGCGGGGCCGTTACTCTACAGTGAGCAGTTCTTC
TRBJ2-5 TRBV5-4 16 - TRBD2 CASSLTSGRGLETQYF TGTGCCAGCAGCTTGACTAGCGGGAGAGGTTTGGAGACCCAGTACTTC
TRBJ2-3 TRBV5-4 17 - TRBD2 CASSLAGLAVSTDTQYF TGTGCCAGCAGCTTGGCTGGACTAGCGGTTAGCACAGATACGCAGTATTTT
TRBJ1-2 TRBV11-1 13 - TRBD1 CASSRTGNYGYTF TGTGCCAGCAGCAGGACAGGGAACTATGGCTACACCTTC
TRBJ2-6 TRBV27 17 - TRBD2 CASSFIGGSSGANVLTF TGTGCCAGCAGTTTTATCGGGGGGTCCTCCGGGGCCAACGTCCTGACTTTC
TRBJ1-4 TRBV7-2 15 - - CASSWGDSRRGKLFF TGTGCCAGCAGTTGGGGGGACTCCCGGAGAGGAAAACTGTTTTTT
TRBJ2-1 TRBV6-4 14 - - CASSDSGTTNEQFF TGTGCCAGCAGTGACTCGGGCACCACCAATGAGCAGTTCTTC
TRBJ2-1 TRBV5-6 15 - - CASSRGREPHNEQFF TGTGCCAGCAGCCGGGGGCGGGAGCCCCACAATGAGCAGTTCTTC
TRBJ1-1 TRBV10-3 20 - TRBD1 CAISELITGTGYFGNTEAFF TGTGCCATCAGTGAGTTGATCACCGGGACAGGGTATTTCGGAAACACTGAAGCTTTCTTT
TRBJ1-2 TRBV13 14 - TRBD1 CASSSRQGENGYTF TGTGCCAGCAGCTCAAGACAGGGTGAAAATGGCTACACCTTC
TRBJ2-7 TRBV6-5 14 - TRBD2 CASSYERGASEQYF TGTGCCAGCAGTTATGAGCGGGGGGCGAGCGAGCAGTACTTC
TRBJ1-6 TRBV5-1 13 - - CASSLLGLGVSHF TGCGCCAGCAGCTTATTAGGACTCGGGGTCTCTCACTTT